Listed below are T cell receptor beta chains from one sample, sequenced in a study of cytomegalovirus exposure and HLA in healthy donors. This table comes from immunoSEQ multiplex PCR, and its TCRdb copy is limited to in-frame clones, with some not included. The table records about 170,000 clones, approximately 85% of them present only once. The sample consisted of PBMCs. The receptors derive from a man aged 25 to 40 in good health and CMV-seropositive. Both conserved end residues are part of each CDR3. Each record gives: D gene, CDR3 length, clone size, V gene, J gene, CDR3 DNA, CDR3 protein. A D gene is named only where the DNA matches it firmly. Rows may omit the clone size; those that give it use once, few, many or a size class.

.	12	few	TRBV6-5	TRBJ1-1	TGTGCCAGCAGCCACATGAACACTGAAGCTTTCTTT	CASSHMNTEAFF
TRBD2	15	.	TRBV7-8	TRBJ2-7	TGTGCCAGCACCCCGGGACTAGCGGGATTGAACGAGCAGTACTTC	CASTPGLAGLNEQYF
TRBD2	15	.	TRBV7-9	TRBJ2-1	TGTGCCAGCAGCTTATTGGCGGGAGCGTACAATGAGCAGTTCTTC	CASSLLAGAYNEQFF
TRBD1	17	.	TRBV7-9	TRBJ2-6	TGTGCCAGCAGCACAGGGGTGGGGAGCTCTGGGGCCAACGTCCTGACTTTC	CASSTGVGSSGANVLTF
.	14	.	TRBV5-4	TRBJ2-5	TGTGCCAGCAGTCTGGGGCAGAGCCAAGAGACCCAGTACTTC	CASSLGQSQETQYF
TRBD2	18	once	TRBV30	TRBJ2-7	TGTGCCTGGAGTGTACGGAGGACTAGCGGGACGTTCCCCTACGAGCAGTACTTC	CAWSVRRTSGTFPYEQYF
.	15	few	TRBV6-5	TRBJ1-5	TGTGCCAGCAGATTAACAGCTTATAGCAATCAGCCCCAGCATTTT	CASRLTAYSNQPQHF
.	13	many	TRBV5-1	TRBJ2-7	TGCGCCAGCAGCTTGGCCGCGAGGTACGAGCAGTACTTC	CASSLAARYEQYF
TRBD1	17	.	TRBV28	TRBJ1-5	TGTGCCAGCAGTTCCCGGACAGGGATGGGCCTCAATCAGCCCCAGCATTTT	CASSSRTGMGLNQPQHF
TRBD1	13	once	TRBV29-1	TRBJ2-7	TGCAGCGTTGGGGACAGGGCTCTCTTAGAGCAGTACTTC	CSVGDRALLEQYF
TRBD2	15	.	TRBV5-1	TRBJ2-2	TGCGCCAGCAGCCATGGGAGGGGGAACACCGGGGAGCTGTTTTTT	CASSHGRGNTGELFF
TRBD1	13	.	TRBV2	TRBJ1-1	TGTGCCAGCAGTGACAGGGGGCTTACTGAAGCTTTCTTT	CASSDRGLTEAFF
.	16	.	TRBV7-2	TRBJ2-5	TGTGCCAGCAGCCCATTCGGACTCGTTTCGGGAGAGACCCAGTACTTC	CASSPFGLVSGETQYF
.	15	.	TRBV9	TRBJ2-1	TGTGCCAGCACCCCTGAAAGCGGAAGCTACAATGAGCAGTTCTTC	CASTPESGSYNEQFF
.	14	.	TRBV5-4	TRBJ2-7	TGTGCCAGCAGCTCACCCGCAGGCGGGGACGAGCAGTACTTC	CASSSPAGGDEQYF
.	14	.	TRBV7-8	TRBJ2-7	TGTGCCAGCAGCCGCACGGGGTTAACCTACGAGCAGTACTTC	CASSRTGLTYEQYF
.	18	.	TRBV7-9	TRBJ2-2	TGTTCCAGCAGTTTTACTACCCCGACAGGACTAGTCCCCGGGGAGCTGTTTTTT	CSSSFTTPTGLVPGELFF
TRBD1	15	.	TRBV2	TRBJ2-5	TGTGCCAGCAGTCCAGACAGGGGGCAGTCGGAGACCCAGTACTTC	CASSPDRGQSETQYF
TRBD1	13	.	TRBV30	TRBJ1-4	TGTGCCTGGAGGGACAGGGGGGATGAAAAACTGTTTTTT	CAWRDRGDEKLFF
.	13	.	TRBV11-1	TRBJ2-1	TGTGCCAGCAGCCCCAAGAGGGGGAATGAGCAGTTCTTC	CASSPKRGNEQFF
.	13	.	TRBV9	TRBJ2-1	TGTGCCAGCAGCGTTGGAGACTACAATGAGCAGTTCTTC	CASSVGDYNEQFF
TRBD1	14	.	TRBV5-1	TRBJ1-5	TGCGCCAGCAGCTTGTTTACAGGGGAACAGCCCCAGCATTTT	CASSLFTGEQPQHF
.	12	.	TRBV29-1	TRBJ2-7	TGCAGCGTTGCGGGACAAACCTACGAGCAGTACTTC	CSVAGQTYEQYF
.	15	.	TRBV2	TRBJ2-1	TGTGCCAGCAGTGAAGCCTGGGAGTCCTACAATGAGCAGTTCTTC	CASSEAWESYNEQFF
.	12	.	TRBV7-2	TRBJ2-7	TGTGCCAGCGAGGGTTTTTCCTACGAGCAGTACTTC	CASEGFSYEQYF
TRBD1	14	.	TRBV9	TRBJ1-4	TGTGCCAGCAGCGTAGAACAGGGGGGAGAAAAACTGTTTTTT	CASSVEQGGEKLFF
.	16	.	TRBV18	TRBJ1-2	TGTGCCAGCTCAAGTGGGCGCCGCGACCGCCCGGCTGGCTACACCTTC	CASSSGRRDRPAGYTF
TRBD2	15	many	TRBV9	TRBJ2-3	TGTGCCAGCAGCGTCTTAGCGGGACCCACAGATACGCAGTATTTT	CASSVLAGPTDTQYF
.	13	.	TRBV15	TRBJ2-1	TGTGCCACCAGGGCCGAAGCCTACAATGAGCAGTTCTTC	CATRAEAYNEQFF
.	13	.	TRBV11-1	TRBJ1-5	TGTGCCAGCAGCCATTCACGGGATCAGCCCCAGCATTTT	CASSHSRDQPQHF
.	13	.	TRBV27	TRBJ1-1	TGTGCCAGCAGTTTAGGCATGAACACTGAAGCTTTCTTT	CASSLGMNTEAFF
.	12	.	TRBV29-1	TRBJ2-5	TGCAGCGTTGGCCAGGGCACGGAGACCCAGTACTTC	CSVGQGTETQYF
.	14	once	TRBV6-5	TRBJ2-5	TGTGCCAGCAGTTATGGAAATCTAGAAGAGACCCAGTACTTC	CASSYGNLEETQYF
TRBD1	14	.	TRBV29-1	TRBJ2-3	TGCAGCGTTGTGGACAGGACTAGCACAGATACGCAGTATTTT	CSVVDRTSTDTQYF
TRBD2	17	.	TRBV29-1	TRBJ2-1	TGCAGCGTCCCGTTGGGGGAGCGGGAGGGCCTTGGCAATGAGCAGTTCTTC	CSVPLGEREGLGNEQFF